Sequencing of this T cell receptor (beta chain) was carried out in a study of T cell responses to AZD1222 COVID-19 vaccine. The germline V and J ends were trimmed by 4 bases and 7 bases, with 9 bases remaining between them. The CDR3 totals 12 residues. Germline V gene sequence: CDR1 SGHDT, CDR2 YYEEEE. A note on this clone: As yet, its antigen is unknown.

Clones were sequenced by immunoSEQ multiplex PCR, and TCRdb holds only the in-frame ones, with some missing. The sample has 100,000 to 150,000 clones; about 90% are singletons. General study findings and limits: Spike as a whole was targeted by vaccine-associated CD4 TCRs, dominant at 160-218 and 743-854. Donor demographics were predominantly white British with a female majority; clonal diversity may be underestimated. Only five to seven individuals given AZD1222 were seropositive at baseline.

Whether given at about 4 or about 12 weeks, second doses were pooled. The sequencing used peripheral blood, collected 28 days after the second AZD1222 dose. V is TRBV5-6 and J is TRBJ2-1, with unresolved D. The receptor comes from an adult who received the AZD1222 COVID-19 vaccine. CDR3 residues: CASSLHANEQFF. As DNA, the CDR3 is TGTGCCAGCAGCCTCCATGCGAATGAGCAGTTCTTC. The full variable domain, in which reference TRBV5-6 and TRBJ2-1 provide the parts outside the CDR3, is DAGVTQSPTHLIKTRGQQVTLRCSPKSGHDTVSWYQQALGQGPQFIFQYYEEEERQRGNFPDRFSGHQFPNYSSELNVNALLLGDSALYLCASSLHANEQFFGPGTRLTVL.